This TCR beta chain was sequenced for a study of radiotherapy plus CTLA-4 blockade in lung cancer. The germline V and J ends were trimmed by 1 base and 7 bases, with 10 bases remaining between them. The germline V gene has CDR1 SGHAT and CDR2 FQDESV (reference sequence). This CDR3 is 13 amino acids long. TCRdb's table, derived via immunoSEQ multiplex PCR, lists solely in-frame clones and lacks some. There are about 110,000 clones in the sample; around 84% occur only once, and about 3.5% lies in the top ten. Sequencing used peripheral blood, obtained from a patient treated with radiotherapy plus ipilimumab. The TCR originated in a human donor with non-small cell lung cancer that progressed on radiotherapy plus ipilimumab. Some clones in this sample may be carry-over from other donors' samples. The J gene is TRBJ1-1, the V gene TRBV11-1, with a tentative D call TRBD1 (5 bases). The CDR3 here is CASSLDGQGEAFF. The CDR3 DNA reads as TGTGCCAGCAGCTTAGACGGTCAGGGTGAAGCTTTCTTT.